The 26 T cell receptor beta chains listed next were all sequenced from one sample in a study of T cells after yellow fever vaccination. TCRdb reprocessed the 5' RACE reads via MiXCR and lists one record per CDR3 protein. Found here are about 550,000 distinct CDR3 sequences, about 19% of them singletons; the top ten hold approximately 15%. The specimen was PBMCs, collected 15 days after the yellow fever booster vaccination. Receptor source: a man aged 25 to 40 who received the YFV17D yellow fever vaccine.

This clonotype was observed a few times. The V gene is TRBV5-4, the J gene TRBJ2-1; the match to TRBD2 covers 13 bases. The length of the CDR3 is 21 residues. The J segment lost 0 bases and the V segment lost 2 bases, leaving 14 bases of the junction unmatched. Germline V gene sequence: CDR1 SGHNT, CDR2 YYREEE (reference sequence). The CDR3 DNA follows: TGTGCCAGCAGCTTATCGCGGGGGACTAGCGGGACACGTAGCTCCTACAATGAGCAGTTCTTC. Its protein is CASSLSRGTSGTRSSYNEQFF.

The chain has TRBV5-6 and TRBJ1-1; D uncertain. Per the germline V gene, CDR1 is SGHDT and CDR2 is YYEEEE. The V end lost 2 bases, the J end lost 5 bases, and 10 bases lay between the germline ends. The CDR3 is made up of 13 amino acids. CDR3 in DNA: TGTGCCAGCAGCTTATATTCCGGGACTGAAGCTTTCTTT. Its translation is CASSLYSGTEAFF.

This clonotype was seen only a few times. The chain joins TRBV12-3 or TRBV12-4 to TRBJ2-1; 11 bases match TRBD2. V trimming: 5 bases; J trimming: 9 bases; junction bases outside the gene matches: 9. This CDR3 is built from 15 residues. CDR3 in DNA: TGTGCCAGCAGTCCTGTAGCGGGAGGGGGAATTGAGCAGTTCTTC. This sequence encodes CASSPVAGGGIEQFF.

The chain joins TRBV27 to TRBJ1-5; D is unclear. V was pared by 5 bases and J by 2 bases, with 13 bases between. The CDR3 runs to 15 residues. The germline CDR1 and CDR2 sequences are MNHEY and SMNVEV (reference sequence). This chain's CDR3 is CASSPTVIGNQPQHF. CDR3 coding DNA: TGTGCCAGCAGTCCGACGGTAATCGGCAATCAGCCCCAGCATTTT.

The CDR3 DNA is TGCAGCGTTGAAGGGGGCCAGGGGGCGATTTCCAACATTCAGTACTTC. It codes for CSVEGGQGAISNIQYF. V is TRBV29-1 and J is TRBJ2-4; 8 bases match TRBD1. The CDR3 covers 16 residues. The germline CDR1 and CDR2 sequences are SQVTM and ANQGSEA. After removal of 1 base from V and 7 bases from J, the junction contained 12 bases not matched to a gene.

A few counts support this clonotype. The chain recombines TRBV7-2 with TRBJ2-5, with 7 nucleotides matching TRBD2. The CDR3 has 13 amino acids. V dropped 8 bases and J dropped 3; count of bases not matched to a gene: 6. Looked up from germline, CDR1 is SGHTA and CDR2 is FQGNSA. CDR3 coding DNA: TGTGCCAGCGGGAGTCGGGGGGAAGAGACCCAGTACTTC. The encoded protein is CASGSRGEETQYF.

A few counts support this clonotype. CDR3 sequence (DNA): TGTGCCAGCACCCTATCCGGGACTAGCACAGATACGCAGTATTTT. Protein product: CASTLSGTSTDTQYF. J is TRBJ2-3 and V is TRBV7-2, with D perhaps matching TRBD2 (6 bases). V gave up 7 bases and J gave up 0 bases, with 14 bases separating them. Germline loops: CDR1 SGHTA, CDR2 FQGNSA. The CDR3 length is 15 residues.

This clonotype was recorded a few times. The chain uses TRBV7-2 and TRBJ1-1; 7 bases align to TRBD1. V shed 5 bases and J 1 base; nucleotides not matched to a gene: 7. The CDR3 consists of 15 residues. Germline CDR1 and CDR2: SGHTA and FQGNSA. As DNA, the CDR3 is TGTGCCAGCAGCCCACGACAGGGCGGGAACACTGAAGCTTTCTTT. Its protein is CASSPRQGGNTEAFF.

This clonotype has just a few counts. The CDR3 nucleotides are TGCAGTGCTAGAGCGGGGACGGGGTCCTACAATGAGCAGTTCTTC. It encodes CSARAGTGSYNEQFF. The chain uses TRBV20-1 and TRBJ2-1, with D tentatively TRBD1 or TRBD2 (5 bases each). V was shortened by 1 base and J by 1 base, with 11 bases between the two germline ends. Germline assignment: CDR1 DFQATT and CDR2 SNEGSKA (reference sequence). The CDR3 has 15 residues.

The chain joins TRBV20-1 to TRBJ1-2, with D tentatively TRBD1 (5 bases). With 4 bases removed from V and 0 bases from J, the gap between germline ends came to 9 bases. The CDR3 length is 13 residues. Germline V CDR1 and CDR2: DFQATT, SNEGSKA (reference sequence). CDR3 DNA: TGCAGTGCTACAGGGACGACTAACTATGGCTACACCTTC. This sequence encodes CSATGTTNYGYTF.

This clonotype was observed a few times. The chain carries TRBV15 and TRBJ1-2; D remains ambiguous. From germline, CDR1 is LNHNV and CDR2 YYDKDF (reference sequence). The CDR3 sequence is 15 residues long. V lost 6 bases and J 0 bases, leaving 14 bases between the germline ends. CDR3 sequence reads: CATRLAAESNYGYTF. DNA for the CDR3: TGTGCCACCAGGCTTGCGGCGGAATCTAACTATGGCTACACCTTC.

V and J are TRBV27 and TRBJ2-2; no reliable D call. The ends were cut back, 3 bases at V and 5 bases at J, with 4 bases in the middle. This CDR3 has 12 residues. Germline V lookup: CDR1 MNHEY, CDR2 SMNVEV (reference sequence). CDR3 bases: TGTGCCAGCAGTTTTATGACCGGGGAGCTGTTTTTT. It is translated as CASSFMTGELFF.

The chain joins TRBV5-1 to TRBJ1-6; no firm D call. Germline loops: CDR1 SGHRS, CDR2 YFSETQ. V lost 8 bases to trimming and J lost 4 bases, with 7 bases between them. CDR3 length: 12 residues. CDR3 sequence (DNA): TGCGCCAGTCGTTTATATAATTCACCCCTCCACTTT. Residues: CASRLYNSPLHF.

This clonotype was seen more than once but under ten times. This rearrangement joins TRBV3-1 to TRBJ2-2; 12 bases map to TRBD2. J gave up 14 bases and V 3 bases, and 7 bases lay outside the gene matches. The V gene's germline CDR1 is LGHDT and CDR2 YNNKEL (reference sequence). The CDR3 spans 14 residues. CDR3 sequence (DNA): TGTGCCAGCAGCCAGGTGCTAGCGGGAGGGGCCCTGTTTTTT. Its translation: CASSQVLAGGALFF.

In this sample, this clonotype turned up a few times. V and J are TRBV12-3 or TRBV12-4 and TRBJ1-5; D is possibly TRBD1 (5 bases). The CDR3 sequence is 14 residues long. Trimming pared 6 bases from V and 3 bases from J, leaving 12 bases between. This CDR3 reads CASSLQGLNQPQHF. The CDR3 DNA reads TGTGCCAGCAGCCTCCAGGGACTCAATCAGCCCCAGCATTTT.

This clonotype was detected a few times. The CDR3: CASSVTPYNEQFF. The CDR3, as DNA: TGTGCCAGCTCAGTGACACCTTACAATGAGCAGTTCTTC. This chain connects TRBV18 to TRBJ2-1; D gene unclear. The V gene's germline CDR1 is KGHSH and CDR2 LQKENI. The V gene lost 5 bases and the J gene lost 4 bases, with 9 bases spanning the gap. This CDR3 spans 13 amino acids.

The chain employs TRBV7-9 and TRBJ2-7; D gene unclear. The V end lost 3 bases, the J end lost 5 bases, and 14 bases lay between the germline ends. Germline values: CDR1 SEHNR, CDR2 FQNEAQ (reference sequence). This CDR3 comprises 14 residues. DNA for the CDR3: TGTGCCAGCAGCTTCGATTTGGGTCTCGACGAGCAGTACTTC. Its translation: CASSFDLGLDEQYF.

This clonotype was seen more than once but under ten times. V and J are TRBV24-1 and TRBJ2-1, with TRBD1 identical over 10 bases. V lost 3 bases to trimming and J lost 7 bases; unmatched junction nucleotides: 5. From germline, CDR1 is KGHDR and CDR2 SFDVKD. This CDR3 comprises 15 residues. The CDR3 here is CATSDLRDRGNEQFF. DNA of the CDR3: TGTGCCACCAGTGATCTCCGGGACAGGGGAAATGAGCAGTTCTTC.

The rearrangement links TRBV20-1 to TRBJ1-5; tentatively, D is TRBD1 (6 bases). Germline V gene data show CDR1 as DFQATT and CDR2 as SNEGSKA (reference sequence). The CDR3 covers 15 residues. The V and J ends lost 3 bases and 3 bases respectively, with 15 bases between them. The chain's CDR3 is CSAREGDKNNQPQHF. CDR3 nucleotide sequence: TGCAGTGCTAGGGAGGGGGACAAAAACAATCAGCCCCAGCATTTT.

The rearrangement joins TRBV10-3 to TRBJ1-4, with no clear D. Trimming stripped 3 bases from V and 8 bases from J, with 13 bases between. The CDR3 covers 14 residues. Germline V lookup: CDR1 ENHRY, CDR2 SYGVKD. In nucleotides, the CDR3 is TGTGCCATCAGTGATAACAGACGTGAAGAAAAACTGTTTTTT. It yields the protein CAISDNRREEKLFF.

This clonotype was observed a handful of times. The chain joins TRBV7-6 to TRBJ2-3; possibly TRBD2 for D (5 bases). With 6 bases removed from V and 0 bases from J, the gap between germline ends came to 13 bases. This CDR3 contains 15 residues. Germline lookup yields CDR1 SGHVS and CDR2 FNYEAQ. The CDR3 loop is CASRTGILSTDTQYF. CDR3 DNA sequence: TGTGCCAGCAGAACGGGGATTCTTAGCACAGATACGCAGTATTTT.

This clonotype came up a few times. The chain carries TRBV7-9 and TRBJ2-7; unclear D gene. The length of the CDR3 is 15 residues. The V end lost 5 bases, the J end lost 2 bases, and 16 bases lay between the germline ends. Germline assignment: CDR1 SEHNR and CDR2 FQNEAQ (reference sequence). The chain's CDR3 is CASSTPWSDPYEQYF. The CDR3 DNA sequence: TGTGCCAGCAGCACCCCGTGGTCCGACCCCTACGAGCAGTACTTC.

The J gene is TRBJ2-2, the V gene TRBV20-1; 9 nucleotides match TRBD1. Looked up from germline, CDR1 is DFQATT and CDR2 is SNEGSKA (reference sequence). CDR3 length: 15 residues. J was trimmed by 0 bases and V by 3 bases; bases with no gene match: 2. CDR3 sequence (DNA): TGCAGTGCTAGGACAGGGGGAGCGAACACCGGGGAGCTGTTTTTT. This gives the protein CSARTGGANTGELFF.

This clonotype was seen only a few times. The genes are TRBV12-3 or TRBV12-4 and TRBJ1-6; D not certain. The CDR3 runs to 15 residues. Trimming removed 6 bases at V and 10 bases at J, with 19 bases between. In DNA, the CDR3 is TGTGCCAGCAGCCCGGGAGTGAGGAGTGGGTCACCCCTCCACTTT. This encodes CASSPGVRSGSPLHF.

V is TRBV7-3 and J is TRBJ2-3; 7 nucleotides align to TRBD2. CDR1 is SGHTA and CDR2 is FQGTGA in the germline V gene. V lost 1 base and J lost 5; bases outside the gene matches: 6. This CDR3 has 15 amino acids. CDR3 bases: TGTGCCAGCAGCTTAATAGGCGGGAGTCGAGATACGCAGTATTTT. This gives the protein CASSLIGGSRDTQYF. The whole variable domain, filled in from reference TRBV7-3 and TRBJ2-3, reads GAGVSQTPSNKVTEKGKYVELRCDPISGHTALYWYRQSLGQGPEFLIYFQGTGAADDSGLPNDRFFAVRPEGSVSTLKIQRTERGDSAVYLCASSLIGGSRDTQYFGPGTRLTVL.

Notes on this clonotype: At one end, the junction sequence differs from germline, possibly due to a read error. The chain combines TRBV6-1 with TRBJ1-1; 9 nucleotides agree with TRBD1. The CDR3 contains 14 residues. Per germline, CDR1 MNHNS and CDR2 SASEGT. The CDR3 DNA reads as TGTGCCAGCAAGGTTGACAGGGGGTACACTGAAGCTGTCTTT. It is translated as CASKVDRGYTEAVF.